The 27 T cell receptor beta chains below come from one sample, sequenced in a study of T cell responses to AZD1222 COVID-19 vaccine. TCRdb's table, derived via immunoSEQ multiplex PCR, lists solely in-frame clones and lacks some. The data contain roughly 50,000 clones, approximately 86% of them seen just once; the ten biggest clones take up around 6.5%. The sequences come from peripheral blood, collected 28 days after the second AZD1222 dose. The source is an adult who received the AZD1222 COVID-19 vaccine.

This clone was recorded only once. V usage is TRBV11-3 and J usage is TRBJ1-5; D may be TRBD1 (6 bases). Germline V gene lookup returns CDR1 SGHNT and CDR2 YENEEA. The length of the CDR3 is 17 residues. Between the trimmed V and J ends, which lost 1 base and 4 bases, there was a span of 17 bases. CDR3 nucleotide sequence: TGTGCCAGCAGCTTAGGACACACCGGGACACTAAATCAGCCCCAGCATTTT. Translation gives CASSLGHTGTLNQPQHF.

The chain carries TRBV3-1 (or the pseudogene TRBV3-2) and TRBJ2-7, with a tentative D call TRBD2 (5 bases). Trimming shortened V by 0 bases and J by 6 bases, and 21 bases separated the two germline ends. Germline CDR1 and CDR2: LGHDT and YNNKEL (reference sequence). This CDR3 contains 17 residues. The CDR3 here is CASSQDLGKRVVCEQYF. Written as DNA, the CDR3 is TGTGCCAGCAGCCAAGATCTCGGGAAGAGGGTGGTCTGCGAGCAGTACTTC.

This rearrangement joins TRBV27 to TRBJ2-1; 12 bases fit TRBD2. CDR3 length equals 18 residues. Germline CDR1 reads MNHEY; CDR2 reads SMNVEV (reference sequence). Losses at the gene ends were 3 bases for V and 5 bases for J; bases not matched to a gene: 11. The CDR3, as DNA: TGTGCCAGCAGTTTCTCCATCCAAACTAGCGGGAGGAACAATGAGCAGTTCTTC. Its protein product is CASSFSIQTSGRNNEQFF.

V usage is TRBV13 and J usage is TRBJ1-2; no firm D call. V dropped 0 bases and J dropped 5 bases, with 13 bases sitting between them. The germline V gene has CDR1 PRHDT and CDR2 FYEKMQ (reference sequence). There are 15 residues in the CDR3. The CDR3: CASSLGTFGEYGYTF. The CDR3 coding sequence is TGTGCCAGCAGCTTAGGGACTTTTGGCGAGTATGGCTACACCTTC. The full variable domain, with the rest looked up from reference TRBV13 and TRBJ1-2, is AAGVIQSPRHLIKEKRETATLKCYPIPRHDTVYWYQQGPGQDPQFLISFYEKMQSDKGSIPDRFSAQQFSDYHSELNMSSLELGDSALYFCASSLGTFGEYGYTFGSGTRLTVV.

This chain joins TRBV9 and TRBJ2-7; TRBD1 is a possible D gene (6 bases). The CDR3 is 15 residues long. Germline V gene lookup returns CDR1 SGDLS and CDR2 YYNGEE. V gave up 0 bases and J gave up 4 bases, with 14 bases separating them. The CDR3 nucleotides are TGTGCCAGCAGCGTAGCTATGGGACACCCTTACGAGCAGTACTTC. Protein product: CASSVAMGHPYEQYF.

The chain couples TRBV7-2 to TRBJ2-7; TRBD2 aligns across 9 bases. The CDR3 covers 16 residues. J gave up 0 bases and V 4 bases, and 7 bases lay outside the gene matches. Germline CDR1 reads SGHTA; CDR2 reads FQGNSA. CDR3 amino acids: CASSSRRGGSSYEQYF. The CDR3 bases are TGTGCCAGCAGCTCCCGGCGGGGGGGGAGCTCCTACGAGCAGTACTTC.

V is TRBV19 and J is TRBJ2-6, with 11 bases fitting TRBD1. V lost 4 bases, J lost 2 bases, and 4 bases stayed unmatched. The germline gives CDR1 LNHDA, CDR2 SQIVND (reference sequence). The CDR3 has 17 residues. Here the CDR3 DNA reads TGTGCCAGTAGTAAGGGACAGGGGGTTGCTGGGGCCAACGTCCTGACTTTC. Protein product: CASSKGQGVAGANVLTF.

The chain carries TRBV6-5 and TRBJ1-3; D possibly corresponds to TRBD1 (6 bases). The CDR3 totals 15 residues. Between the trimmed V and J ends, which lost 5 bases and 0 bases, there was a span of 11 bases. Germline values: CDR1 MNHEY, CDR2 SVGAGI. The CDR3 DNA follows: TGTGCCAGCAGTCTACAGGGATCCTCTGGAAACACCATATATTTT. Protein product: CASSLQGSSGNTIYF.

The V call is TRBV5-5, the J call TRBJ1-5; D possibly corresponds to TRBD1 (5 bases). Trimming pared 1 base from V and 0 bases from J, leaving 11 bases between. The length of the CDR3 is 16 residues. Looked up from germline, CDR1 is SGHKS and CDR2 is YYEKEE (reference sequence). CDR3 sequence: CASSLLGVTSNQPQHF. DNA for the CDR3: TGTGCCAGCAGCTTGTTGGGGGTGACTAGCAATCAGCCCCAGCATTTT.

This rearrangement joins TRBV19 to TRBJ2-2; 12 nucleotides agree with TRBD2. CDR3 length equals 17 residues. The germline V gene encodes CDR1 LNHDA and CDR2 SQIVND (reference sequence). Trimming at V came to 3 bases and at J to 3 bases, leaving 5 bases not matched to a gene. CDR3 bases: TGTGCCAGTAGTATCCCTAGCGGGAGGGCCCACACCGGGGAGCTGTTTTTT. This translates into CASSIPSGRAHTGELFF. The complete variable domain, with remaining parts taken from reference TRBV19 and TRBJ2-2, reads DGGITQSPKYLFRKEGQNVTLSCEQNLNHDAMYWYRQDPGQGLRLIYYSQIVNDFQKGDIAEGYSVSREKKESFPLTVTSAQKNPTAFYLCASSIPSGRAHTGELFFGEGSRLTVL.

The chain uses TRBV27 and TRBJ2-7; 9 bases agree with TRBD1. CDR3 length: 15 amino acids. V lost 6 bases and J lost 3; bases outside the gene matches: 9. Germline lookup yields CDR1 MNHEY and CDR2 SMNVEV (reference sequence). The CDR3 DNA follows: TGTGCCAGCAGGCCCTCTTGGACAGGGGACTACGAGCAGTACTTC. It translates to CASRPSWTGDYEQYF.

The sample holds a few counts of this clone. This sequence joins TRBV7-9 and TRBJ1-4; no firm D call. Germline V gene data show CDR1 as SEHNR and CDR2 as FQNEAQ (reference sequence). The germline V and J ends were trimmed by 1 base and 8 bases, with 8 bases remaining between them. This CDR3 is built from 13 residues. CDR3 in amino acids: CASSLGTHEKLFF. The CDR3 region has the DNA TGTGCCAGCAGCTTAGGAACACACGAAAAACTGTTTTTT.

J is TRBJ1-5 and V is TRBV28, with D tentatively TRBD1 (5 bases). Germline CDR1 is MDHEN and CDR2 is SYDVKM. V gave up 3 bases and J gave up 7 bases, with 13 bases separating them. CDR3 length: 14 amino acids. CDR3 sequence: CASSFGDGGQPQHF. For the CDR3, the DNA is TGTGCCAGCAGTTTCGGGGACGGTGGGCAGCCCCAGCATTTT.

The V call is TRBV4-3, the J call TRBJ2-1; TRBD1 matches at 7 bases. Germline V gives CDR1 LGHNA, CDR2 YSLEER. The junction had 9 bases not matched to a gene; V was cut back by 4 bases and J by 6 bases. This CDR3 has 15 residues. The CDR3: CASSPDREISNEQFF. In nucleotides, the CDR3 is TGCGCCAGCAGCCCCGACAGGGAGATAAGCAATGAGCAGTTCTTC.

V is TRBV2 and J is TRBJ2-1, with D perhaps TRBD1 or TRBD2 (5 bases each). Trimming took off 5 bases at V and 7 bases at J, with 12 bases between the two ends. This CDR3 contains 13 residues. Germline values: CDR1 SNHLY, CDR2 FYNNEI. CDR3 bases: TGTGCCAGCAGTTTTTACGGGGCAAATGAGCAGTTCTTC. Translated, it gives CASSFYGANEQFF.

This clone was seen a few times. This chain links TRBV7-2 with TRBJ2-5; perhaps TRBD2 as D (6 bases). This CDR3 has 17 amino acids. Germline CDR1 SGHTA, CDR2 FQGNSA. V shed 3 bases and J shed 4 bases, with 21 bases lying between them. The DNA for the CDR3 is TGTGCCAGCAGCTTTGGAGTCGCGCCTTGGAGGGGAGAGACCCAGTACTTC. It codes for CASSFGVAPWRGETQYF. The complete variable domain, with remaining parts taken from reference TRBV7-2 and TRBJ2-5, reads GAGVSQSPSNKVTEKGKDVELRCDPISGHTALYWYRQSLGQGLEFLIYFQGNSAPDKSGLPSDRFSAERTGGSVSTLTIQRTQQEDSAVYLCASSFGVAPWRGETQYFGPGTRLLVL.

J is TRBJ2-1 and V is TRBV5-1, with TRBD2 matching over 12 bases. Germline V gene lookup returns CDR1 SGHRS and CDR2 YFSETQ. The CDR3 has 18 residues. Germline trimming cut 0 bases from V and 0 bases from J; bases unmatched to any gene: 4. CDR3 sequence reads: CASSLGVTSGSSYNEQFF. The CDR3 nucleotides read TGCGCCAGCAGCTTGGGGGTGACTAGCGGGAGCTCCTACAATGAGCAGTTCTTC.

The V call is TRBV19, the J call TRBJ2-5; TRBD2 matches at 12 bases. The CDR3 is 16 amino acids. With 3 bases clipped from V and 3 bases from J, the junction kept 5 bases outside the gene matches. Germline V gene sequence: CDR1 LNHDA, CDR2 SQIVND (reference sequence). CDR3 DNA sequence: TGTGCCAGTAGTATCAATCGACTAGCGGGAGAAGAGACCCAGTACTTC. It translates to CASSINRLAGEETQYF.

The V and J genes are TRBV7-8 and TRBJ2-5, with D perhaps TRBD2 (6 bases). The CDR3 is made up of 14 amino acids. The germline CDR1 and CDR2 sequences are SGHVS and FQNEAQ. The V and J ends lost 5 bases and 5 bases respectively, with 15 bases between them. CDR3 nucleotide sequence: TGTGCCAGCAGCCCCGGGAGCTGGTCGGAGACCCAGTACTTC. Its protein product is CASSPGSWSETQYF.

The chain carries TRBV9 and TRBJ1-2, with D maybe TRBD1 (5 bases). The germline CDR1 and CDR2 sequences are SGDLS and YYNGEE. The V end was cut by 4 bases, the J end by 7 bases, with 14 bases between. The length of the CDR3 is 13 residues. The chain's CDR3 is CASSSTGFPGYTF. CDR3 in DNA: TGTGCCAGCAGCTCTACAGGTTTCCCTGGCTACACCTTC.

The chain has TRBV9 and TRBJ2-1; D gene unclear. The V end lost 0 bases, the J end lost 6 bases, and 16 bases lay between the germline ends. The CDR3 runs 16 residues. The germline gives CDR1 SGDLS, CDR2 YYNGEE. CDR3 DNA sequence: TGTGCCAGCAGCGTAGGGGCAAATAGCCTGGCCAATGAGCAGTTCTTC. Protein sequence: CASSVGANSLANEQFF.

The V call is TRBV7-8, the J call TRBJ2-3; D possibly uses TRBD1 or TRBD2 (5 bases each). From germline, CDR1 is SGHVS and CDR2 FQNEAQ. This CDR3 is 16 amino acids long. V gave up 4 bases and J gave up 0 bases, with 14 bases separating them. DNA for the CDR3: TGTGCCAGCAGCTCCATTGGGGGAGCCAGCACAGATACGCAGTATTTT. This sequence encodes CASSSIGGASTDTQYF.

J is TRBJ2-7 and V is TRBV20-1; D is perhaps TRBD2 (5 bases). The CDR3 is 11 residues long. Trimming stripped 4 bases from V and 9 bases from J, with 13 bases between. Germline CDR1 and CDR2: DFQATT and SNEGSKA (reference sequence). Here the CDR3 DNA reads TGCAGTGCTATCGTTATTGGACTGCAGTACTTC. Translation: CSAIVIGLQYF.

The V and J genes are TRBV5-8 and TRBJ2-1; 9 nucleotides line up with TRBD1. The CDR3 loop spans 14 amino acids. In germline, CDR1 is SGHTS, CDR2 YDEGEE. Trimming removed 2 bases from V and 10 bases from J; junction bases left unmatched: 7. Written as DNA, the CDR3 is TGTGCCAGCAGCTTAATAGCCGGGACAGGGGAGCAGTTCTTC. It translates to CASSLIAGTGEQFF.

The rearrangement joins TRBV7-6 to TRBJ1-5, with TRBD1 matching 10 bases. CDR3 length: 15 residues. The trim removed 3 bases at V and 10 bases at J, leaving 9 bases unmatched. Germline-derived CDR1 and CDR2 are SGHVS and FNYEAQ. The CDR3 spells CASSLTGRTGGPQHF. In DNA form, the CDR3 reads TGTGCCAGCAGCTTGACGGGTAGGACAGGGGGACCCCAGCATTTT.

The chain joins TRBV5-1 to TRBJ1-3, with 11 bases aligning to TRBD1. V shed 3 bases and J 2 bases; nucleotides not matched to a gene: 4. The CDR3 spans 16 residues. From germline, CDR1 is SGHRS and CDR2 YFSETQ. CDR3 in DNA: TGCGCCAGCAGCTCAACGGGACAGGGGGCTGGAAACACCATATATTTT. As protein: CASSSTGQGAGNTIYF.

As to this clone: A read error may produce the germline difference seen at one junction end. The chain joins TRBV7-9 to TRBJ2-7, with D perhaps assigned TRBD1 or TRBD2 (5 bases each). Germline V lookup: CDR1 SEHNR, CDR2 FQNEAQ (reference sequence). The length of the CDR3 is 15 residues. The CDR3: CASSSSRGRALSPDF. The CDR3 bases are TGTGCCAGCTCCTCCTCACGGGGACGTGCCTTGAGCCCGGACTTC.